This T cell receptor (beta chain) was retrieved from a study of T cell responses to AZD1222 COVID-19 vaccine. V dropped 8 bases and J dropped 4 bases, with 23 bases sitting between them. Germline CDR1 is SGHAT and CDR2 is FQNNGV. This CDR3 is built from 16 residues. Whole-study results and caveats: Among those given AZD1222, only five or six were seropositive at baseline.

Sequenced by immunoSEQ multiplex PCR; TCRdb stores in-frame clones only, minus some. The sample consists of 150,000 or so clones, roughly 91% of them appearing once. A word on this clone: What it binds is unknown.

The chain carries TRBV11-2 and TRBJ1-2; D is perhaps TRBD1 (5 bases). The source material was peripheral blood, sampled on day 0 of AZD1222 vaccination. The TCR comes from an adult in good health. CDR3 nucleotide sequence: TGTGCCAGCTCCCGAGTCGACCTCCAGGGTGGCTATGGCTACACCTTC. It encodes CASSRVDLQGGYGYTF.